One and the same sample provided the 9 T cell receptor beta chains below, sequenced in a study of shared clonotypes between healthy human individuals. The method was immunoSEQ multiplex PCR; TCRdb's version includes in-frame clones alone and lacks a portion of them. The sample includes 1,500,000 or so clones, roughly 96% of them seen just once. The sample comprised naive CD4+ T cells sorted from blood. This sample's subset: CD45RA+ positively selected. The receptors were sampled from a man aged 25 to 40 in good health.

About this clone itself: Other DNA sequences from this sample encode an identical CDR3 as well. For the CDR3, the DNA is TGCGCCAGCAGCCTCGGACTAGCGGGCTCTAGTGAGCAGTTCTTC. It specifies CASSLGLAGSSEQFF. The rearrangement uses TRBV5-1 and TRBJ2-1; 11 positions match TRBD2. V lost 4 bases, J lost 9 bases, and 9 bases stayed unmatched. CDR3 length: 15 amino acids. Germline V gene data show CDR1 as SGHRS and CDR2 as YFSETQ.

The sample holds one count of this clone. V usage is TRBV19 and J usage is TRBJ2-1, with TRBD2 matching 12 bases. Germline CDR1 is LNHDA and CDR2 is SQIVND (reference sequence). The CDR3 extends over 17 amino acids. Trimming at V came to 3 bases and at J to 9 bases, leaving 12 bases not matched to a gene. The CDR3 nucleotides read TGTGCCAGTAGTATCACTAGCGGGAGGCTCCTAAATCGTGAGCAGTTCTTC. Translation gives CASSITSGRLLNREQFF.

J is TRBJ1-2 and V is TRBV11-2; D is uncertain. This CDR3 region has 15 residues. V was pared by 1 base and J by 1 base, with 10 bases between. The germline V gene encodes CDR1 SGHAT and CDR2 FQNNGV. For the CDR3, the DNA is TGTGCCAGCAGCTTAGTACCTACTATTAACTATGGCTACACCTTC. Translating gives CASSLVPTINYGYTF.

The chain links TRBV19 to TRBJ2-7; D gene uncertain. The CDR3 length is 13 residues. V was cut by 2 bases and J by 3 bases, with 8 bases left in between. Looked up from germline, CDR1 is LNHDA and CDR2 is SQIVND (reference sequence). In nucleotides, the CDR3 is TGTGCCAGTAGTATAAAACTCTACTACGAGCAGTACTTC. It encodes CASSIKLYYEQYF.

The chain links TRBV11-3 to TRBJ2-5; D not certain. The CDR3 is 13 residues long. The germline V gene has CDR1 SGHNT and CDR2 YENEEA. Trimming took off 4 bases at V and 4 bases at J, with 10 bases between the two ends. The CDR3 DNA reads as TGTGCCAGCAGCTCCGGGTCACGAGAGACCCAGTACTTC. It translates to CASSSGSRETQYF.

The J gene is TRBJ2-5, the V gene TRBV29-1, with D maybe TRBD2 (6 bases). The V end lost 4 bases, the J end lost 3 bases, and 21 bases lay between the germline ends. CDR3 length: 16 residues. The germline V gene encodes CDR1 SQVTM and CDR2 ANQGSEA. In DNA form, the CDR3 reads TGCAGCGTTGGGAGGGGCGCGGGTTTGCTAGAAGAGACCCAGTACTTC. Translation: CSVGRGAGLLEETQYF.

J is TRBJ1-3 and V is TRBV18, with a possible D match to TRBD1 (5 bases). CDR1 is KGHSH, CDR2 LQKENI, per germline. V was pared by 3 bases and J by 0 bases, with 12 bases between. The CDR3 is 16 amino acids. CDR3 loop: CASSPNLGDSGNTIYF. The CDR3 coding sequence is TGTGCCAGCTCACCTAATTTGGGGGACTCTGGAAACACCATATATTTT.

Of note for this clone: One junction end does not reproduce the germline sequence, and a read error may be involved. V and J are TRBV20-1 and TRBJ2-7; D remains unclear. Looked up from germline, CDR1 is DFQATT and CDR2 is SNEGSKA (reference sequence). The CDR3 has 10 residues. CDR3 bases: TGCAGTGCTAGAGGGGTTTCCCCCGTCTTC. This sequence encodes CSARGVSPVF.

This sequence joins TRBV5-6 and TRBJ1-1; D gene ambiguous. CDR1 and CDR2 (germline): SGHDT, YYEEEE. This CDR3 has 12 residues. V was pared by 1 base and J by 3 bases, with 4 bases between. CDR3 loop: CASSLLDTEAFF. CDR3 bases: TGTGCCAGCAGCTTGTTGGACACTGAAGCTTTCTTT.